This T cell receptor beta chain originates from a study of OX40 agonist ivuxolimab in advanced cancers. Study context: Cohort: around 83% men, mean age approximately 66, aged about 23 to 80. Study results and limitations: Some patients who did not respond also had low normalized T-cell clonal expansion. Doses of 0.1 to 3.0 mg/kg were accompanied by clonal expansion of CD4+ and CD8+ blood T cells by week 6. CD8+ T cells showed, on average, more clonal expansion than CD4+ cells.

On this clone itself: Its target is not known.

The CDR3 consists of 16 residues. With 4 bases removed from V and 1 base from J, the gap between germline ends came to 15 bases. Germline-derived CDR1 and CDR2 are MNHNS and SASEGT. Measured with immunoSEQ multiplex PCR; TCRdb has only the in-frame clones, and not every one. The repertoire has some 61,000 clones, 85% to 90% of them found once; the top ten carry 4.5% to 6%. The chain carries TRBV6-1 and TRBJ2-3; tentatively, D is TRBD2 (5 bases). This sample comprised CD4+ or CD8+ T cells sorted from blood, obtained in a trial of the OX40 agonist ivuxolimab. The clonotype comes from an adult with an advanced solid tumor such as melanoma, head and neck, liver or kidney cancer. The CDR3 DNA follows: TGTGCCAGCAGTGCGTTAGGGAGCCTGGGCACAGATACGCAGTATTTT. This sequence encodes CASSALGSLGTDTQYF.